This T cell receptor (beta chain) was sequenced in a study of cytomegalovirus exposure and HLA in healthy donors. Overall study results and limits: Researchers had no immune exposure information except CMV serostatus available.

This CDR3 spans 13 amino acids. Germline loops: CDR1 KGHSH, CDR2 LQKENI. The V end was cut by 5 bases, the J end by 4 bases, with 12 bases between. This PCR relied on a set of 60 Vbeta primers and 13 Jbeta primers. Sequencing was performed with immunoSEQ multiplex PCR; in TCRdb, only in-frame clones are kept and a portion is missing. The sample contains about 140,000 clones, roughly four fifths of which appear only once. In the case of this clone: What it recognizes is unknown.

Sequenced material: PBMCs. The chain combines TRBV18 with TRBJ2-7, with a tentative D call TRBD2 (6 bases). The TCR was taken from a young man in good health and CMV-seropositive. DNA for the CDR3: TGTGCCAGCTCAGCTGGGACTTCTTACGAGCAGTACTTC. It translates to CASSAGTSYEQYF. The full variable domain, its missing parts supplied by reference TRBV18 and TRBJ2-7, is NAGVMQNPRHLVRRRGQEARLRCSPMKGHSHVYWYRQLPEEGLKFMVYLQKENIIDESGMPKERFSAEFPKEGPSILRIQQVVRGDSAAYFCASSAGTSYEQYFGPGTRLTVT.